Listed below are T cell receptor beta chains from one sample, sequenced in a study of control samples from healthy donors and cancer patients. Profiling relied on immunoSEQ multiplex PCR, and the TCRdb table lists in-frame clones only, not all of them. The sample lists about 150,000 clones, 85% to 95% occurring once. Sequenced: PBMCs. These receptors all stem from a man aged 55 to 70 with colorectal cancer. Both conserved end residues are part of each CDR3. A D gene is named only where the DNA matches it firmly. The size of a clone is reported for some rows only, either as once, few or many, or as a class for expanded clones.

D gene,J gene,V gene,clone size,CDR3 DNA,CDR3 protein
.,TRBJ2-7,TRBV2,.,TGTGCCAGTAAACAGGGACCTCGGCCCTACGAGCAGTACTTC,CASKQGPRPYEQYF
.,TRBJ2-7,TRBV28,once,TGTGCCAGCAGGGGGTTCGACACCTACGAGCAGTACTTC,CASRGFDTYEQYF
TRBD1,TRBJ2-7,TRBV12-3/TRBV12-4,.,TGTGCCAGCAGCACCGGGACAGCCTACGAGCAGTACTTC,CASSTGTAYEQYF
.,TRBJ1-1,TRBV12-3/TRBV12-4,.,TGTGCCAGCAGTTTCGGCAGGAGCACTGAAGCTTTCTTT,CASSFGRSTEAFF
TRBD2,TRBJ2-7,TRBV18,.,TGTGCCAGCTCACTACTTAGCGGGATCGGAAACGAGCAGTACTTC,CASSLLSGIGNEQYF
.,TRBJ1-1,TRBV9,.,TGTGCCAGCAGCGTAGGGTCCGGGGGGAACACTGAAGCTTTCTTT,CASSVGSGGNTEAFF
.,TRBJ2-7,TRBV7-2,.,TGTGCCAGCAGCTTAGGGCAGGCGGTATCCTACGAGCAGTACTTC,CASSLGQAVSYEQYF
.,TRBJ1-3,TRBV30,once,TGTGCCTGGGACACCTGGGGGGCTGGAAACACCATATATTTT,CAWDTWGAGNTIYF
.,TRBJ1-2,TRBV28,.,TGTGCCAGCAGTCCCGACAACTATGGCTACACCTTC,CASSPDNYGYTF
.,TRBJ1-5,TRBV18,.,TGTGCCAGCTCACCACGCGAAGGAGATCAGCCCCAGCATTTT,CASSPREGDQPQHF
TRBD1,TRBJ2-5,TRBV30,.,TGTGCCTGGGGGACAGGCCACCAAGAGACCCAGTACTTC,CAWGTGHQETQYF
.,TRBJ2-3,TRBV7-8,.,TGTGCCAGCAGCTTGGACTTCACAGATACGCAGTATTTT,CASSLDFTDTQYF
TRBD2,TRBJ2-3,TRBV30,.,TGTGCCTGGAGTGACGGGACTAGCGGGGATACGCAGTATTTT,CAWSDGTSGDTQYF
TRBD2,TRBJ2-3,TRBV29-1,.,TGCAGCGTTGTAAGTTGGGCGGGGGGCCTCACAGATACGCAGTATTTT,CSVVSWAGGLTDTQYF
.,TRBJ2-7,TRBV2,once,TGTGCCAGCAAAGCCGCGGGTTCCGAGCAGTACTTC,CASKAAGSEQYF
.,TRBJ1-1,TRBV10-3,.,TGTGCCACCCTCGGTATAAGTCCCGAGAACACTGAAGCTTTCTTT,CATLGISPENTEAFF
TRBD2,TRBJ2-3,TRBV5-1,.,TGCGCCAGCAGTAGCGGGGGGGCCACAGATACGCAGTATTTT,CASSSGGATDTQYF
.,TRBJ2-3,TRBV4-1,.,TGCGCCAGCAGCCAACGAGGAGAGCTAGATACGCAGTATTTT,CASSQRGELDTQYF
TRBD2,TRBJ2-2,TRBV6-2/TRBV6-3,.,TGTGCCAGCAGTTCCCTCGGGGGATTTAGCGGGGGCGACACCGGGGAGCTGTTTTTT,CASSSLGGFSGGDTGELFF
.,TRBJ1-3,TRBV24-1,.,TGTGCCACCAGTGACACGACAACTGGAAACACCATATATTTT,CATSDTTTGNTIYF
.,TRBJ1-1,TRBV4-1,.,TGCGCCAGCAGCCAAGCCAGCCGAACAGGGAAAACTGAAGCTTTCTTT,CASSQASRTGKTEAFF
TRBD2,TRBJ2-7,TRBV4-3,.,TGCGCCAGCAGCGCGCTAGCGGGGTCCTACGAGCAGTACTTC,CASSALAGSYEQYF
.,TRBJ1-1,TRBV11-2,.,TGTGCCAGCAGCTTAGATCGAGGTGTGGGAGTGAACACTGAAGCTTTCTTT,CASSLDRGVGVNTEAFF
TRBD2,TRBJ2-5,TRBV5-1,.,TGCGCCAGCAGCCCTCAGGGACTACCTCAAGAGACCCAGTACTTC,CASSPQGLPQETQYF
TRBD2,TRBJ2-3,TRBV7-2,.,TGTGCCAGCAGCTTATCGAGCGGGGGGGGCAGGACAGATACGCAGTATTTT,CASSLSSGGGRTDTQYF
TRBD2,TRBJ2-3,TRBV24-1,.,TGTGCCACCAGTGACCTAGGACTAGCGGGGAGCACAGATACGCAGTATTTT,CATSDLGLAGSTDTQYF
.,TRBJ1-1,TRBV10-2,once,TGCGCCAGCATCCAGAGGTCTGGTGTCACTGAAGCTTTCTTT,CASIQRSGVTEAFF
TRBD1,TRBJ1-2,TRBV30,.,TGTGCCTGGAGTTCTTCGCCAAGGACAGGGGTTCAAAGCTACACCTTC,CAWSSSPRTGVQSYTF
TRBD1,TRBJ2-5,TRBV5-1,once,TGCGCCAGCAGCGGACAGGGCCCCCAAGAGACCCAGTACTTC,CASSGQGPQETQYF
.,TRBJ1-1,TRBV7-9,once,TGTGCCAGCAGCTGGTCAGTATCAGGCACTGAAGCTTTCTTT,CASSWSVSGTEAFF
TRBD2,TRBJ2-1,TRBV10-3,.,TGTGCCACCACTAGCGGGGGGAACTACAATGAGCAGTTCTTC,CATTSGGNYNEQFF
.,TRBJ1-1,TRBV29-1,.,TGCAGCGTCAGGGGAATCTCTGAAGCTTTCTTT,CSVRGISEAFF
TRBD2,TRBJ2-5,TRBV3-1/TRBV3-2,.,TGTGCCAGCAACCCCCAGCGGGGGAGGGTGGAGACCCAGTACTTC,CASNPQRGRVETQYF
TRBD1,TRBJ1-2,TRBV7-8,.,TGTGCCAGCAGCTCACGGGAACAGGGGGGCTACACCTTC,CASSSREQGGYTF
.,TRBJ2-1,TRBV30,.,TGTGCCTTTAAAGGCGGACAGCCCCGGAGAAGCTACAATGAGCAGTTCTTC,CAFKGGQPRRSYNEQFF
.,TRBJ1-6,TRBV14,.,TGTGCCAGCAGCCCTGGGACTCCTTTTAGGGGTTCACCCCTCCACTTT,CASSPGTPFRGSPLHF
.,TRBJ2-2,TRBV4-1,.,TGCGCCAGCAGCCAGGCAGGGATTAACACCGGGGAGCTGTTTTTT,CASSQAGINTGELFF
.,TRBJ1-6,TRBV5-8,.,TGTGCCAGCAGCGTGACAGGCTCACCCCTCCACTTT,CASSVTGSPLHF
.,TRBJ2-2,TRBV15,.,TGTGCCACCAGCGGCGGGGACACCGGGGAGCTGTTTTTT,CATSGGDTGELFF
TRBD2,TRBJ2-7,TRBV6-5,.,TGTGCCAGCAGTTTCTCCGGGAGGAGCTCCTACGAGCAGTACTTC,CASSFSGRSSYEQYF
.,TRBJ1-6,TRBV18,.,TGTGCCAGCTCACCACGAACGGACTATAATTCACCCCTCCACTTT,CASSPRTDYNSPLHF
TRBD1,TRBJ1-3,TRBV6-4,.,TGTGCCAGCACCGTCGGACAGGACAGGGGAAACACCATATATTTT,CASTVGQDRGNTIYF
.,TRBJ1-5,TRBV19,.,TGTGCCAGTAGTATAGGAGGGAGTCTCAATCAGCCCCAGCATTTT,CASSIGGSLNQPQHF
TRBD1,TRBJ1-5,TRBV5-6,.,TGTGCCAGCAGTTCCGGGACAGGGTTTTATAGCAATCAGCCCCAGCATTTT,CASSSGTGFYSNQPQHF
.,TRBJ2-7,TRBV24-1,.,TGTGCCACCAGTCACCGGGGTAGCTCCTACGAGCAGTACTTC,CATSHRGSSYEQYF
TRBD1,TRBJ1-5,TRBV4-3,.,TGCGCCAGCAGCCAAGAGAGGACAGGTGATCAGCCCCAGCATTTT,CASSQERTGDQPQHF
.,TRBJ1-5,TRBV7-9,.,TGTGCCAGCAGCGCCGGGACTCTGGAAGAGCCCCAGCATTTT,CASSAGTLEEPQHF